This is a list of T cell receptor beta chains from one sample in a study of T cell changes during pregnancy in multiple sclerosis. Data came from immunoSEQ multiplex PCR; TCRdb stores just in-frame clones and leaves some out. The table lists tens of thousands of clones, around 90% of them singletons. The input for sequencing was CD8+ T cells from peripheral blood mononuclear cells, taken in the second trimester of pregnancy. These receptors were obtained from a female donor in good health, enrolled as a control in a pregnancy study. CDR3s include the opening cysteine and the closing phenylalanine or tryptophan. The D gene is left open where the match is weak. Where a row states a size, it is once, few, many or the class of an expanded clone; other rows omit it.

cdr3_length	d_call	clone_size	j_call	v_call	cdr3_nt	cdr3_aa
15	TRBD1	.	TRBJ2-7	TRBV4-2	TGTGCCAGCAGCCAAGCCACAGGGGGCTCCGACGAGCAGTACTTC	CASSQATGGSDEQYF
16	.	.	TRBJ2-4	TRBV27	TGTGCCAGCAACTGGACTTCTAGACGGGGCAAAAACATTCAGTACTTC	CASNWTSRRGKNIQYF
13	.	.	TRBJ2-3	TRBV18	TGTGCCAGCTCACCCACCCCGGGGGATACGCAGTATTTT	CASSPTPGDTQYF
15	TRBD1	.	TRBJ2-7	TRBV27	TGTGCCAGCAGTGCTGGACAGGGGGGAGCCTACGAGCAGTACTTC	CASSAGQGGAYEQYF
15	.	few	TRBJ2-2	TRBV7-9	TGTGCCAGCAGCTTAGGAAACAGGGACACCGGGGAGCTGTTTTTT	CASSLGNRDTGELFF
17	.	.	TRBJ2-3	TRBV28	TGTGCCAGCAGCCTATGGACGCCAGGGGCTGGCACAGATACGCAGTATTTT	CASSLWTPGAGTDTQYF
14	TRBD1	once	TRBJ2-1	TRBV29-1	TGCAGCGTTACCCGACAGGGACCCGGCGATGAGCAGTTCTTC	CSVTRQGPGDEQFF
16	TRBD2	.	TRBJ2-7	TRBV27	TGTGCCAGCAGTCCATGGGTAGCGGGAGGGGAATACGAGCAGTACTTC	CASSPWVAGGEYEQYF
14	.	.	TRBJ2-7	TRBV29-1	TGCAGCGTCGGGCAGGCTAGCGCGTCCTACGAGCAGTACTTC	CSVGQASASYEQYF
14	.	.	TRBJ1-5	TRBV16	TGTGCCAGCAGCCATACAGGGTTGGATCAGCCCCAGCATTTT	CASSHTGLDQPQHF
14	TRBD1	once	TRBJ2-7	TRBV4-3	TGCGCCAGCAGCCCCGGGACAGGGCGTTACGAGCAGTACTTC	CASSPGTGRYEQYF
12	.	.	TRBJ2-3	TRBV27	TGTGCCAGCTCAGGAGGGACAGATACGCAGTATTTT	CASSGGTDTQYF
15	.	.	TRBJ1-5	TRBV27	TGTGCCAGCAGTTTATCGTACAGGGTTTTACAGCCCCAGCATTTT	CASSLSYRVLQPQHF
13	TRBD1	.	TRBJ1-1	TRBV30	TGTGCCTGGGACAGGGGGCTTGGGACTGAAGCTTTCTTT	CAWDRGLGTEAFF
15	.	.	TRBJ2-7	TRBV6-5	TGTGCCAGCAGTTACGGGGGGTTCGGAGGCTACGAGCAGTACTTC	CASSYGGFGGYEQYF
14	.	.	TRBJ1-1	TRBV12-5	TGTGCTAGTGGTTTAGGAGGGGAGTACACTGAAGCTTTCTTT	CASGLGGEYTEAFF
15	.	once	TRBJ1-1	TRBV15	TGTGCCACCAGCAGACCACGCGGGGACCTGGATGAAGCTTTCTTT	CATSRPRGDLDEAFF
15	TRBD1	.	TRBJ2-7	TRBV5-6	TGTGCCAGCAGCTCCTGGGGACAGGGGGCCTACGAGCAGTACTTC	CASSSWGQGAYEQYF
15	TRBD2	.	TRBJ2-1	TRBV27	TGTGCCAGCAGTTTAAGGGTAGCGGGGATGGATGAGCAGTTCTTC	CASSLRVAGMDEQFF
13	TRBD1	.	TRBJ2-7	TRBV11-2	TGTGCCAGCAGCTCCCGGACAGGTTACGAGCAGTACTTC	CASSSRTGYEQYF
16	TRBD2	.	TRBJ2-1	TRBV9	TGTGCCAGCAGCCCAGGACTAGCGGGAGCTAAGGATGAGCAGTTCTTC	CASSPGLAGAKDEQFF
15	TRBD2	once	TRBJ2-3	TRBV27	TGTGCCAGCAGGCGAGCGGGGGGGTCGTTGGATACGCAGTATTTT	CASRRAGGSLDTQYF
16	TRBD1	.	TRBJ2-3	TRBV7-2	TGTGCCAGCAGCGTGACAGGGTCGGAGGTACCAGATACGCAGTATTTT	CASSVTGSEVPDTQYF
14	.	.	TRBJ1-1	TRBV19	TGTGCCAGTAGTATGGACAGCGCGAACACTGAAGCTTTCTTT	CASSMDSANTEAFF
12	TRBD2	.	TRBJ2-7	TRBV7-9	TGTGCCGGGGAGGGGACGCTCTACGAGCAGTACTTC	CAGEGTLYEQYF
17	TRBD1	.	TRBJ1-3	TRBV9	TGTGCCAGCAGCGTAGGGGGGACAGTCGGTCCTGGAAACACCATATATTTT	CASSVGGTVGPGNTIYF
13	.	.	TRBJ2-2	TRBV6-6	TGTGCCAGCAGCCACGAGGGAACCGGGGAGCTGTTTTTT	CASSHEGTGELFF
15	TRBD2	.	TRBJ2-7	TRBV4-1	TGCGCCAGCAGCCTCCGACTAGCCGCCGCCTACGAGCAGTACTTC	CASSLRLAAAYEQYF
14	TRBD2	few	TRBJ2-3	TRBV6-4	TGTGCCAGCAGTGATGAGGGAGGGACAGATACGCAGTATTTT	CASSDEGGTDTQYF
15	TRBD1	.	TRBJ1-1	TRBV28	TGTGCCAGCAGTCCACCCCTGACAGGGTGGACTGAAGCTTTCTTT	CASSPPLTGWTEAFF
12	.	once	TRBJ2-7	TRBV28	TGTGCCAGCCTAGCCGGGGGCTACGAGCAGTACTTC	CASLAGGYEQYF
14	.	.	TRBJ1-5	TRBV27	TGTGCCAGCAGTTTACAGGGTGGTTATCAGCCCCAGCATTTT	CASSLQGGYQPQHF
14	TRBD1	.	TRBJ1-2	TRBV11-2	TGTGCCAGCAGCTTAGACAGGGGGCGTAGCGGCTACACCTTC	CASSLDRGRSGYTF
18	.	once	TRBJ1-1	TRBV13	TGTGCCAGCAGCTTAGTAATCGGGTCACAGGGTATGAACACTGAAGCTTTCTTT	CASSLVIGSQGMNTEAFF
16	TRBD2	.	TRBJ2-7	TRBV15	TGTGCCACCAGCAGAGATCGGGGGAGGGTTGGGGACGAGCAGTACTTC	CATSRDRGRVGDEQYF
12	TRBD1	.	TRBJ2-7	TRBV29-1	TGCAGCGTTAGGACAGGTACCTACGAGCAGTACTTC	CSVRTGTYEQYF
15	.	.	TRBJ1-2	TRBV19	TGTGCCAGTAGTATTACTGAGGGCTGGAACTATGGCTACACCTTC	CASSITEGWNYGYTF
13	TRBD1	.	TRBJ2-7	TRBV6-1	TGTGCCAGCAGCTGGACAGGGACCTACGAGCAGTACTTC	CASSWTGTYEQYF
18	TRBD1	.	TRBJ2-6	TRBV18	TGTGCCAGCTCTTTTGGACAGGGCGTTTCCTCTGGGGCCAACGTCCTGACTTTC	CASSFGQGVSSGANVLTF
16	TRBD2	.	TRBJ2-1	TRBV27	TGTGCCAGCAGTTTAATTAGCGGGAGGGCCATAAATGAGCAGTTCTTC	CASSLISGRAINEQFF
15	.	.	TRBJ1-5	TRBV11-2	TGTGCCAGCAGCGTCACAGCTTATAGCAATCAGCCCCAGCATTTT	CASSVTAYSNQPQHF
15	.	.	TRBJ2-1	TRBV6-1	TGTGCCAGCAGTGAGGCTACGGGAGAAGTCAATGAGCAGTTCTTC	CASSEATGEVNEQFF
14	TRBD2	.	TRBJ2-7	TRBV4-1	TGCGCCAGCAGCCTAAGCGGGAGGAACTACGAGCAGTACTTC	CASSLSGRNYEQYF
14	.	.	TRBJ2-7	TRBV12-5	TGTGCTAGTGGTTTGGGGGCGGGCCCCTACGAGCAGTACTTC	CASGLGAGPYEQYF